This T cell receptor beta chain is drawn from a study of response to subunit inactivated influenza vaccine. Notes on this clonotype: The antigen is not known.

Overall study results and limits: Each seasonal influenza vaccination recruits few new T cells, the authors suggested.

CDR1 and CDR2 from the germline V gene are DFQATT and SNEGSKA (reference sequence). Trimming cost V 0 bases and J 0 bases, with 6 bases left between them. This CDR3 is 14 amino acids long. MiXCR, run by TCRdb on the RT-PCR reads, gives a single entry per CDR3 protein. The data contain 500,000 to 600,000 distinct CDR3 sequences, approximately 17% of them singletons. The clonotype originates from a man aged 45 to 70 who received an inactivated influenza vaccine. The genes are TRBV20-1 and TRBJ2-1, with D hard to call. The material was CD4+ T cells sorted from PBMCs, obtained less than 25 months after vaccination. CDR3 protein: CSARDRNSYNEQFF. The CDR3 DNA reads TGCAGTGCTAGAGACCGCAACTCCTACAATGAGCAGTTCTTC.